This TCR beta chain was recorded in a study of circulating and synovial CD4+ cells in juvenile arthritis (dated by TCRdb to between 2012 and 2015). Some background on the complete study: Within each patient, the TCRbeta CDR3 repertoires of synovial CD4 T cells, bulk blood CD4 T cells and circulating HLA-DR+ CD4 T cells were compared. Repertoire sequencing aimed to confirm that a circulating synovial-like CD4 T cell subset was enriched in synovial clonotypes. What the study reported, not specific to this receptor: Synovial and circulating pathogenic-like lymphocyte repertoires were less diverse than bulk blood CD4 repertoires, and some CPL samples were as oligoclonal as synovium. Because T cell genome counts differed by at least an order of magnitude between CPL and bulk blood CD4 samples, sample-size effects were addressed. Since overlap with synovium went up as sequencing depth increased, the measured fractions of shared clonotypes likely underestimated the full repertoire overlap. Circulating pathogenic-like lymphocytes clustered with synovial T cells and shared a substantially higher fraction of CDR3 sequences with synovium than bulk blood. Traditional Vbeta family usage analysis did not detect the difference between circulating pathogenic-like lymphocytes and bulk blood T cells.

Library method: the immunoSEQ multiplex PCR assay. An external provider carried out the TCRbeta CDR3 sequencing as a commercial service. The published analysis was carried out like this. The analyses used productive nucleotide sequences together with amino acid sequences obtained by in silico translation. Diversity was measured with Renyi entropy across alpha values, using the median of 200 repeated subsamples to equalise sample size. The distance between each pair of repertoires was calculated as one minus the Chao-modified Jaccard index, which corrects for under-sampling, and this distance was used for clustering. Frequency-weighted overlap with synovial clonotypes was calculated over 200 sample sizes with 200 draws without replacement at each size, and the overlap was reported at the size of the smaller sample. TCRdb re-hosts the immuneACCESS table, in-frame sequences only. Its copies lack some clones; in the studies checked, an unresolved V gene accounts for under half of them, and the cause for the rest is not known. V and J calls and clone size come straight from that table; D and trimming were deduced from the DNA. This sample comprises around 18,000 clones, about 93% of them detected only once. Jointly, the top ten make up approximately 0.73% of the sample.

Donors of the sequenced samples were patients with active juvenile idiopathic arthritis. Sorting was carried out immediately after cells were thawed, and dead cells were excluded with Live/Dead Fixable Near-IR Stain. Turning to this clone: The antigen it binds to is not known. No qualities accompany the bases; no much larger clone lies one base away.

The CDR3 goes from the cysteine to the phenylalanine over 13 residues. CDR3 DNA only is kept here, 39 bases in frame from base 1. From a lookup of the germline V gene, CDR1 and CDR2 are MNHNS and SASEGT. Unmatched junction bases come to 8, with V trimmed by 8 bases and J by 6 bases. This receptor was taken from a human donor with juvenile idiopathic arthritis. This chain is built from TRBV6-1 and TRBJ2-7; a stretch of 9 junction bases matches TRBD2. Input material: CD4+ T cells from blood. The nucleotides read TGTGCCAGCGAGGGGGGACTAGCTGGCGAGCAGTACTTC. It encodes CASEGGLAGEQYF.